These 19 T cell receptor beta chains came from one sample sequenced in a study of T cell clones after liver transplantation. Assay used: immunoSEQ multiplex PCR; TCRdb lists only in-frame clones, some missing. This sample has 65,000 to 80,000 clones, with about four fifths found just once. Specimen: CD4+ T cells from blood, collected before liver transplant. These TCRs come from a human donor who received a liver transplant.

The CDR3 here is CASSYNEGEQFF. The CDR3 DNA reads as TGTGCCAGCAGCTACAATGAGGGTGAGCAGTTCTTC. The chain combines TRBV7-9 with TRBJ2-1; D possibly corresponds to TRBD2 (5 bases). Trimming left V 4 bases short and J 9 bases short, with 10 bases between. The germline V gene has CDR1 SEHNR and CDR2 FQNEAQ (reference sequence). The CDR3 consists of 12 residues.

This chain uses TRBV18 with TRBJ1-1; TRBD1 matches at 9 bases. This CDR3 comprises 15 residues. J was trimmed by 5 bases and V by 3 bases; bases with no gene match: 7. From germline, CDR1 is KGHSH and CDR2 LQKENI. The chain's CDR3 is CASSPGGTGWTEAFF. For the CDR3, the DNA is TGTGCCAGCTCACCCGGAGGGACAGGGTGGACTGAAGCTTTCTTT.

This clone was counted once. This chain links TRBV12-5 with TRBJ1-2, with 8 bases matching TRBD1. Unmatched junction bases numbered 9, after V lost 2 bases and J lost 1 base. Germline V gene sequence: CDR1 LGHNT, CDR2 FRNRAP. The CDR3 spans 17 residues. CDR3 residues: CASGLQTGVQFNYGYTF. CDR3 nucleotide sequence: TGTGCTAGTGGTTTGCAGACAGGGGTGCAGTTTAACTATGGCTACACCTTC.

For the CDR3, the DNA is TGCGCCAGCAGCTTTGGCGGCTCTGGAAACACCATATATTTT. Amino acids: CASSFGGSGNTIYF. J is TRBJ1-3 and V is TRBV5-1, with no clear D. The CDR3 consists of 14 residues. V dropped 2 bases and J dropped 0 bases, with 6 bases sitting between them. Germline values: CDR1 SGHRS, CDR2 YFSETQ.

The chain links TRBV18 to TRBJ2-3, with unresolved D. Per germline, CDR1 KGHSH and CDR2 LQKENI. The CDR3 spans 14 residues. V was trimmed by 3 bases and J by 4 bases, leaving 11 bases between them. DNA of the CDR3: TGTGCCAGCTCACCGACCGTAGGTCCAGATACGCAGTATTTT. Protein product: CASSPTVGPDTQYF.

In its sample, this clone was seen a few times. The J gene is TRBJ1-5, the V gene TRBV28, with D maybe TRBD1 (5 bases). The ends were cut back, 8 bases at V and 0 bases at J, with 23 bases in the middle. The CDR3 totals 18 residues. Germline V gives CDR1 MDHEN, CDR2 SYDVKM. In DNA form, the CDR3 reads TGTGCCAGCTCACGATACCCGGGGGTTCCGGATAGCAATCAGCCCCAGCATTTT. Its protein product is CASSRYPGVPDSNQPQHF. The full variable domain, in which reference TRBV28 and TRBJ1-5 provide the parts outside the CDR3, is DVKVTQSSRYLVKRTGEKVFLECVQDMDHENMFWYRQDPGLGLRLIYFSYDVKMKEKGDIPEGYSVSREKKERFSLILESASTNQTSMYLCASSRYPGVPDSNQPQHFGDGTRLSIL.

The chain has TRBV5-1 and TRBJ2-1, with D possibly being TRBD2 (5 bases). The germline V gene encodes CDR1 SGHRS and CDR2 YFSETQ. The CDR3 length is 14 residues. The germline V and J ends were trimmed by 3 bases and 4 bases, with 11 bases remaining between them. CDR3 sequence: CASSSVSGYNEQFF. CDR3 DNA: TGCGCCAGCAGCTCGGTCAGCGGTTACAATGAGCAGTTCTTC.

The chain employs TRBV4-1 and TRBJ2-2; 7 nucleotides line up with TRBD2. V lost 3 bases to trimming and J lost 2 bases; unmatched junction nucleotides: 21. The CDR3 runs 21 residues. In germline, CDR1 is MGHRA, CDR2 YSYEKL. CDR3 loop: CASSHIIHRDYPTTNTGELFF. CDR3 bases: TGCGCCAGCAGCCATATAATCCACCGGGACTATCCTACGACCAACACCGGGGAGCTGTTTTTT.

This clone has only a few counts. The J gene is TRBJ2-3, the V gene TRBV19, with a weak D call TRBD2 (5 bases). V shed 6 bases and J shed 3 bases, with 13 bases lying between them. Germline V gives CDR1 LNHDA, CDR2 SQIVND (reference sequence). The CDR3 spans 14 residues. CDR3 bases: TGTGCCAGTAGCCGATTCTCGGGGACAGATACGCAGTATTTT. Encoded protein: CASSRFSGTDTQYF.

This clone appeared once. CDR3 protein: CASSLESGASGKLFF. The CDR3 DNA follows: TGTGCCAGCAGCTTAGAGAGTGGGGCGTCGGGAAAACTGTTTTTT. The V gene is TRBV7-2, the J gene TRBJ1-4; maybe TRBD1 (5 bases). The germline gives CDR1 SGHTA, CDR2 FQGNSA. This CDR3 comprises 15 residues. V lost 1 base to trimming and J lost 10 bases, with 16 bases between them.

The V and J genes are TRBV6-6 and TRBJ2-1; D uncertain. The CDR3 spans 12 residues. Germline-derived CDR1 and CDR2 are MNHNY and SVGAGI (reference sequence). Trimming cost V 6 bases and J 11 bases, with 14 bases left between them. The CDR3 DNA sequence: TGTGCCAGCAGCGCAGGACCCCTTAAGCAGTTCTTC. This translates into CASSAGPLKQFF.

This sequence joins TRBV7-2 and TRBJ2-3; D unresolved. The V gene lost 2 bases and the J gene lost 0 bases, with 12 bases spanning the gap. This CDR3 has 16 residues. CDR1 and CDR2 (germline): SGHTA, FQGNSA. The CDR3, as DNA: TGTGCCAGCAGCTTAATGGCGAGCTCTAGCACAGATACGCAGTATTTT. Protein product: CASSLMASSSTDTQYF.

This clone was observed a handful of times. The gene calls are TRBV7-3 and TRBJ1-2, with D perhaps TRBD1 (6 bases). V dropped 5 bases and J dropped 4 bases, with 17 bases sitting between them. The germline gives CDR1 SGHTA, CDR2 FQGTGA. This CDR3 is built from 15 residues. DNA of the CDR3: TGTGCCAGCAGCCCGGGGGCGGGGGGCCGCTATGGCTACACCTTC. This translates into CASSPGAGGRYGYTF.

The V gene is TRBV12-5, the J gene TRBJ2-3, with D possibly TRBD1 on 6 matching bases. This CDR3 spans 14 amino acids. V lost 7 bases and J lost 5, with 16 bases in between. CDR1 and CDR2 (germline): LGHNT, FRNRAP. The CDR3 DNA sequence: TGTGCTAGTGCAAGGACAGATCCCCGAGATACGCAGTATTTT. Amino acid sequence: CASARTDPRDTQYF.

The chain employs TRBV4-1 and TRBJ2-7, with 7 positions matching TRBD2. The CDR3 length is 18 residues. J was trimmed by 3 bases and V by 4 bases; bases with no gene match: 18. Germline CDR1 MGHRA, CDR2 YSYEKL. DNA for the CDR3: TGCGCCAGCAGCCCAATAAGCCGACTAGCTGGGGTCCACTACGAGCAGTACTTC. It specifies CASSPISRLAGVHYEQYF.

V gene TRBV5-1 combines with J gene TRBJ1-1; D gene uncertain. CDR3 length equals 14 residues. CDR1 and CDR2 (germline): SGHRS, YFSETQ. The ends were cut back, 1 base at V and 0 bases at J, with 7 bases in the middle. The CDR3 bases are TGCGCCAGCAGCTTGTCCAATATGAACACTGAAGCTTTCTTT. Amino acid sequence: CASSLSNMNTEAFF.

This clone was counted only a few times. The V and J genes are TRBV29-1 and TRBJ1-3; possibly TRBD1 for D (6 bases). The V end lost 4 bases, the J end lost 0 bases, and 10 bases lay between the germline ends. Germline lookup yields CDR1 SQVTM and CDR2 ANQGSEA. This CDR3 region has 14 residues. The CDR3 sequence: CSVAQGLSGNTIYF. Written as DNA, the CDR3 is TGCAGCGTTGCTCAGGGGCTCTCTGGAAACACCATATATTTT. The whole variable domain, remainder taken from reference TRBV29-1 and TRBJ1-3, is SAVISQKPSRDICQRGTSLTIQCQVDSQVTMMFWYRQQPGQSLTLIATANQGSEATYESGFVIDKFPISRPNLTFSTLTVSNMSPEDSSIYLCSVAQGLSGNTIYFGEGSWLTVV.

The chain carries TRBV6-6 and TRBJ2-1, with 7 bases aligning to TRBD1. Trimming took 5 bases from V and 1 from J; bases not matched to a gene: 2. The CDR3 totals 14 residues. Germline V gives CDR1 MNHNY, CDR2 SVGAGI (reference sequence). The CDR3 nucleotides are TGTGCCAGCAGTCAGGACAGGTCCTACAATGAGCAGTTCTTC. Translation: CASSQDRSYNEQFF.

The table lists this clone with a few counts. This chain's CDR3 is CASSKGAYEQYF. CDR3 coding DNA: TGCGCCAGCAGTAAAGGGGCCTACGAGCAGTACTTC. The V call is TRBV5-1, the J call TRBJ2-7, with D tentatively TRBD1 (5 bases). V was cut by 5 bases and J by 2 bases, with 8 bases left in between. CDR1 and CDR2 from the germline V gene are SGHRS and YFSETQ. The CDR3 extends over 12 amino acids.